The source of this T cell receptor (beta chain) is a study of blood T cell repertoires in COVID-19. This clone was recorded a few times. Repertoires were generated with immunoSEQ multiplex PCR, while TCRdb's copy carries only in-frame clones and drops some. The profile shows under 300,000 clones, 70% to 85% of them singletons. The V gene end was trimmed by 6 bases and the J gene end by 9 bases; junction bases not matched to a gene: 8. This CDR3 spans 15 amino acids. CDR1 is MDHEN and CDR2 is SYDVKM in the germline V gene. Sample: peripheral blood. The chain has TRBV28 and TRBJ1-6; 10 bases are a match to TRBD1. This receptor was obtained from a woman in her 40s with active or convalescent COVID-19. This CDR3 is CASRPTGGVSSPLHF. For the CDR3, the DNA is TGTGCCAGCAGGCCGACAGGGGGCGTGAGTTCACCCCTCCACTTT.